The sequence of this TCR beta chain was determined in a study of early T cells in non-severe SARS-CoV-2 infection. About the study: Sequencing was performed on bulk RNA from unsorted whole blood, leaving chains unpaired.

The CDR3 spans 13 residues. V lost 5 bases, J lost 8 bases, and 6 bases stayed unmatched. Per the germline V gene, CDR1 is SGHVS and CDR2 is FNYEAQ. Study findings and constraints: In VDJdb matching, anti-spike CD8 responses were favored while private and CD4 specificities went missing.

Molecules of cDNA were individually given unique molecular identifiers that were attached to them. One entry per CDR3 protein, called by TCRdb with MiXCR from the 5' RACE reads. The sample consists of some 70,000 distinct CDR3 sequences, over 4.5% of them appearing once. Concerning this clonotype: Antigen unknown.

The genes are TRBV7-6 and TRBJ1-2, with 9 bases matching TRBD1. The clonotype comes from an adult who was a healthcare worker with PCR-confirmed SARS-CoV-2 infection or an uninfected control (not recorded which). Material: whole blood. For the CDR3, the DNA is TGTGCCAGCAGCCTGGACAGGGGATCCGGCTACACCTTC. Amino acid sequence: CASSLDRGSGYTF.